This TCR beta chain emerged from a study of CD8+ T cells in alopecia areata. As for treatment: oral pan-JAK inhibitor, 5-10 mg twice daily. The CDR3 runs to 13 residues. Germline lookup yields CDR1 LGHNA and CDR2 YNFKEQ. With 3 bases removed from V and 6 bases from J, the gap between germline ends came to 8 bases. The authors extracted RNA and reverse transcribed it into cDNA as the sequencing template. Here immunoSEQ multiplex PCR was the method, and the copy in TCRdb shows in-frame clones only, minus some. Of around 190,000 clones listed, 45% to 75% are singletons. This chain joins TRBV4-2 and TRBJ1-4; D uncertain. This TCR came from a human donor with alopecia areata. Sequencing was performed on CD4+ T cells sorted from blood, taken at week 4, from a patient treated with tofacitinib. CDR3: CASSHGDDEKLFF. The CDR3 DNA reads TGTGCCAGCAGCCACGGAGATGATGAAAAACTGTTTTTT.